The 6 T cell receptor beta chains listed next were all sequenced from one sample in a study of T cells in Graves' hyperthyroidism and ophthalmopathy. TCR beta CDR3 regions were amplified from RNA transcripts. The HTBI set primed first-round TCR CDR3 RT-PCR. Each CDR3 protein gets one entry after TCRdb re-called the multiplex PCR reads with MiXCR. The sample shows hundreds of thousands of distinct CDR3 sequences, about 20% of them seen only once. Sequencing used blood. The receptor source for this set is a middle-aged man with Graves' ophthalmopathy.

Many counts were recorded for this clonotype. V gene TRBV7-2 combines with J gene TRBJ2-5; TRBD2 matches 10 bases. The CDR3 is made up of 16 amino acids. V trimming: 5 bases; J trimming: 1 base; junction bases outside the gene matches: 7. Per germline, CDR1 SGHTA and CDR2 FQGNSA. The CDR3 DNA reads TGTGCCAGCAGCCCCCCGGGACTAGCGAGCCAAGAGACCCAGTACTTC. Its protein is CASSPPGLASQETQYF.

In regard to this clonotype: A much larger clonotype is one base distant, so this may be a read error. This chain joins TRBV5-6 and TRBJ1-1; no firm D call. The V end was cut by 6 bases, the J end by 4 bases, with 13 bases between. Germline loops: CDR1 SGHDT, CDR2 YYEEEE. This CDR3 spans 13 amino acids. This CDR3 reads CASTRGEGTEAFF. DNA for the CDR3: TGTGCCAGCACCCGCGGGGAGGGCACTGAAGCTTTCTTT.

This chain links TRBV5-1 with TRBJ1-2, with D unresolved. Trimming stripped 0 bases from V and 4 bases from J, with 7 bases between. The length of the CDR3 is 13 residues. CDR1 SGHRS and CDR2 YFSETQ come from the germline V gene. The CDR3 region is CASSLDGPYGYTF. In DNA, the CDR3 is TGCGCCAGCAGCTTGGACGGTCCCTATGGCTACACCTTC.

This clonotype was counted between two and nine times. The chain is built from TRBV27 and TRBJ1-5, with D maybe TRBD1 (5 bases). The CDR3 extends over 14 amino acids. Germline V gives CDR1 MNHEY, CDR2 SMNVEV (reference sequence). V lost 5 bases, J lost 3 bases, and 11 bases lay in between. CDR3 region: CASSPGTHNQPQHF. The CDR3 DNA reads as TGTGCCAGCAGTCCCGGGACTCACAATCAGCCCCAGCATTTT.

The chain carries TRBV5-1 and TRBJ2-1; TRBD2 is a possible D gene (7 bases). Per the germline V gene, CDR1 is SGHRS and CDR2 is YFSETQ. The CDR3 is 15 residues long. The ends were cut back, 0 bases at V and 9 bases at J, with 16 bases in the middle. CDR3 protein: CASSLVAGEGSEQFF. For the CDR3, the DNA is TGCGCCAGCAGCTTGGTGGCAGGGGAGGGGAGTGAGCAGTTCTTC.

The chain carries TRBV20-1 and TRBJ1-4; 7 bases agree with TRBD1. CDR3 length: 15 amino acids. Trimming cost V 3 bases and J 8 bases; bases outside gene matches: 12. Germline-derived CDR1 and CDR2 are DFQATT and SNEGSKA (reference sequence). CDR3 in amino acids: CSASPMEGAGEKLFF. The CDR3 DNA reads as TGCAGTGCTAGTCCTATGGAGGGGGCGGGAGAAAAACTGTTTTTT.